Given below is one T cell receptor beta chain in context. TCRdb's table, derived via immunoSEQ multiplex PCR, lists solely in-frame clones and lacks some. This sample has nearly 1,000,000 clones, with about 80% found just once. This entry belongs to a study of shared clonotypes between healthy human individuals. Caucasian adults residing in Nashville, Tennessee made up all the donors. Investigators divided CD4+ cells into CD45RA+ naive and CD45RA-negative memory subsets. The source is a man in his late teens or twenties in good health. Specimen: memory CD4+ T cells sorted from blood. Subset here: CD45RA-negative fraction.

This CDR3 reads CASSRGGTHSYEQYF. CDR3 DNA: TGTGCCAGCAGTAGGGGTGGTACCCACTCCTACGAGCAGTACTTC. V is TRBV6-5 and J is TRBJ2-7; possibly TRBD1 for D (5 bases). The CDR3 spans 15 residues. From germline, CDR1 is MNHEY and CDR2 SVGAGI. Trimming took off 5 bases at V and 0 bases at J, with 14 bases between the two ends.